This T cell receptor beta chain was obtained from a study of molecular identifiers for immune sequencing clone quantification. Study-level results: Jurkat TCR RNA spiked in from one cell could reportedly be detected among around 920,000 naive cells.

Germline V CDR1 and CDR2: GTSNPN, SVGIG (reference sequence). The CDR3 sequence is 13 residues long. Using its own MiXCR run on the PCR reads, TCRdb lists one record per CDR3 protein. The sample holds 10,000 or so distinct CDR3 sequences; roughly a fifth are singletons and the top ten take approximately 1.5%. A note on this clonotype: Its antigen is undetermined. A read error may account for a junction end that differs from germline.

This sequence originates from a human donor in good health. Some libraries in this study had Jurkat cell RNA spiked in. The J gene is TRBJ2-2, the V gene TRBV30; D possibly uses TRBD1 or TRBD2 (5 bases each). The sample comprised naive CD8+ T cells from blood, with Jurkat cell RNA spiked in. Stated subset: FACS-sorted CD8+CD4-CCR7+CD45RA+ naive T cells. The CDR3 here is CAWRLTDTGEPFF. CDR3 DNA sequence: TGCGCCTGGAGATTGACGGACACCGGGGAGCCGTTTTTT.